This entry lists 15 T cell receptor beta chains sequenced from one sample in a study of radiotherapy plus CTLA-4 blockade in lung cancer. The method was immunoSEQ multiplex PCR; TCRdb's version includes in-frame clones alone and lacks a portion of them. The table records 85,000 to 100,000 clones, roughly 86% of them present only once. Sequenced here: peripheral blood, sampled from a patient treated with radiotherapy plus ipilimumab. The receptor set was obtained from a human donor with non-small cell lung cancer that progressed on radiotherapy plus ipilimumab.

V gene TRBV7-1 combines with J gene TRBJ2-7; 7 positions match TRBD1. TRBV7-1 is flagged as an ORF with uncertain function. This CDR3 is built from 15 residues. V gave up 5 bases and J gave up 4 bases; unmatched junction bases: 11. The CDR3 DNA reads TGTGCCAGCAGCAACCCCCGGGACAGCGCATACGAGCAGTACTTC. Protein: CASSNPRDSAYEQYF.

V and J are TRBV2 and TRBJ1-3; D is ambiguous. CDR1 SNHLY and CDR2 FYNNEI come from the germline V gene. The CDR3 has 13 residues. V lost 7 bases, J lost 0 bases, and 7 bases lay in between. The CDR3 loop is CASTLSSGNTIYF. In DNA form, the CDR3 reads TGTGCCAGCACCCTGAGCTCTGGAAACACCATATATTTT.

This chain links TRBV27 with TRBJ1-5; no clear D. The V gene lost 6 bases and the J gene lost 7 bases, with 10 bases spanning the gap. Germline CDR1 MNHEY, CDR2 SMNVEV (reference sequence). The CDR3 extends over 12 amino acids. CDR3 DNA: TGTGCCAGCAGCCGCGGGCTCCAGCCCCAGCATTTT. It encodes CASSRGLQPQHF.

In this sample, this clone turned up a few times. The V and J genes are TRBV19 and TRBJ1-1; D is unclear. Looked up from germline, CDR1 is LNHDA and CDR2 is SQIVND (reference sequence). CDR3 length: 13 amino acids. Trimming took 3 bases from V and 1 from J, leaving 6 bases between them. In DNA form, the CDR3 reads TGTGCCAGTAGTATGAGGTGGAACACTGAAGCTTTCTTT. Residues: CASSMRWNTEAFF.

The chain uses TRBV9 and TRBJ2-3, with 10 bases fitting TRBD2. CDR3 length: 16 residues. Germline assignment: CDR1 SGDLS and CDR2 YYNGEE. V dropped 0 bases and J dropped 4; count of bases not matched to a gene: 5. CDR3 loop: CASSVGASGRPDTQYF. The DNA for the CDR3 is TGTGCCAGCAGCGTAGGAGCTAGCGGGAGACCAGATACGCAGTATTTT. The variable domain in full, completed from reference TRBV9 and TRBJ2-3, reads DSGVTQTPKHLITATGQRVTLRCSPRSGDLSVYWYQQSLDQGLQFLIQYYNGEERAKGNILERFSAQQFPDLHSELNLSSLELGDSALYFCASSVGASGRPDTQYFGPGTRLTVL.

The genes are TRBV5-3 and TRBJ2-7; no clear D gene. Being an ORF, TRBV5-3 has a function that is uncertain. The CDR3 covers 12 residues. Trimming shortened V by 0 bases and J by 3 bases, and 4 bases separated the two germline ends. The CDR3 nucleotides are TGTGCCAGAAGCTTGGGCGGCTACGAGCAGTACTTC. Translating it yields CARSLGGYEQYF.

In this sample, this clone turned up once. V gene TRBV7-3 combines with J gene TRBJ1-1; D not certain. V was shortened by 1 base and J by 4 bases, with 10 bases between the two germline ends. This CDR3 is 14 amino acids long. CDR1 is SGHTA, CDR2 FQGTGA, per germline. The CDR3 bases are TGTGCCAGCAGCTTAAGAGGATTTGGCACTGAAGCTTTCTTT. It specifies CASSLRGFGTEAFF.

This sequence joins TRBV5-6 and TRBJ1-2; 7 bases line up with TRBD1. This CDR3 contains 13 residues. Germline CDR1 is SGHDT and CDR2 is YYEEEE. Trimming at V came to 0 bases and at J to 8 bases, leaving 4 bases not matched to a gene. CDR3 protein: CASSLGQGGGYTF. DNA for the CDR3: TGTGCCAGCAGCTTGGGACAGGGAGGCGGCTACACCTTC.

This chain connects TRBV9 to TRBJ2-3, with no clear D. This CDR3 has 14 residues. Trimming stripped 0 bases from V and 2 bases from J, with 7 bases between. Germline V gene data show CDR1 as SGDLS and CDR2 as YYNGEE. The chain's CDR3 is CASSVGAITDTQYF. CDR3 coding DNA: TGTGCCAGCAGCGTAGGAGCCATCACAGATACGCAGTATTTT. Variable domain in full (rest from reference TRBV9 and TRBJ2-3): DSGVTQTPKHLITATGQRVTLRCSPRSGDLSVYWYQQSLDQGLQFLIQYYNGEERAKGNILERFSAQQFPDLHSELNLSSLELGDSALYFCASSVGAITDTQYFGPGTRLTVL.

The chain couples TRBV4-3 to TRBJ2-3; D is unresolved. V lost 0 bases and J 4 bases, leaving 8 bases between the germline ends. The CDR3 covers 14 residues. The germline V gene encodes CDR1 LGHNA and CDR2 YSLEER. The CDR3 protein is CASSQEPIPDTQYF. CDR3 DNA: TGCGCCAGCAGCCAAGAGCCCATCCCAGATACGCAGTATTTT.

The CDR3 DNA is TGTGCCAGCAGCCAAGAGTTGGTCAGGTTGGGCACTGAAGCTTTCTTT. Protein sequence: CASSQELVRLGTEAFF. This chain uses TRBV14 with TRBJ1-1, with D hard to call. The CDR3 runs to 16 residues. V lost 0 bases and J lost 4, with 15 bases in between. Germline CDR1 reads SGHDN; CDR2 reads FVKESK.

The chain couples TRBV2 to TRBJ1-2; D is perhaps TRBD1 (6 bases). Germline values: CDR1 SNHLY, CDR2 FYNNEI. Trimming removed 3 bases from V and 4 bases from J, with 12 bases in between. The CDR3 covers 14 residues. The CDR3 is CASSDAGVGYGYTF. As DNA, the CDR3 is TGTGCCAGCAGTGACGCAGGGGTGGGCTATGGCTACACCTTC.

The CDR3 is CASSLGEETQYF. CDR3 bases: TGTGCCAGCAGCTTAGGGGAAGAGACCCAGTACTTC. The genes are TRBV7-2 and TRBJ2-5, with D uncertain. Looked up from germline, CDR1 is SGHTA and CDR2 is FQGNSA. CDR3 length: 12 residues. Trimming left V 1 base short and J 3 bases short, with 3 bases between.

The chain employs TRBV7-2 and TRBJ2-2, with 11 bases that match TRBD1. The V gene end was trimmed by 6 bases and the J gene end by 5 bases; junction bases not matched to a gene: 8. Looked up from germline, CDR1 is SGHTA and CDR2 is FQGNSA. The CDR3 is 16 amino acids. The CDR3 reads CASRLGQGALTGELFF. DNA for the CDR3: TGTGCCAGCAGACTAGGACAGGGGGCGCTTACCGGGGAGCTGTTTTTT.

The CDR3: CASSQEGGQVFQPQHF. The DNA of the CDR3 is TGTGCCAGCAGCCAAGAGGGGGGACAGGTTTTTCAGCCCCAGCATTTT. This sequence joins TRBV4-2 and TRBJ1-5, with TRBD1 matching 8 bases. This CDR3 has 16 residues. With V trimmed by 0 bases and J by 6 bases, 7 bases remained unmatched. Germline values: CDR1 LGHNA, CDR2 YNFKEQ.